A selection of T cell receptor beta chains follows, all from one sample in a study of long-term antiretroviral therapy in people with HIV. Generated by immunoSEQ multiplex PCR, the TCRdb table keeps only in-frame clones and is missing some. The sample holds some 11,000 clones; roughly 76% are singletons and the top ten take under 20%. The input for sequencing was unsorted PBMCs, taken at the start of antiretroviral therapy, before treatment. Receptors were obtained from a man aged 30-40 years with HIV. Each CDR3 is given with its conserved first and last residue. Each record gives: J gene, V gene, clone size, D gene, CDR3 DNA, CDR3 protein. A D gene is named only where the DNA matches it firmly. Clone size appears in some rows only: once, few, many, or a class for an expanded clone.

>TRBJ2-1|TRBV27|-|-
TGTGCCAGCAGCCCAAGGAGTGGCTCCTACAATGAGCAGTTCTTC
CASSPRSGSYNEQFF
>TRBJ1-4|TRBV7-8|-|TRBD1
TGTGCCAGCAGCTTGGACAGGGACCCAAATGAAAAACTGTTTTTT
CASSLDRDPNEKLFF
>TRBJ1-6|TRBV5-6|-|-
TGTGCCAGCAGCCCTAAAGGCTATAATTCACCCCTCCACTTT
CASSPKGYNSPLHF
>TRBJ2-1|TRBV10-2|-|-
TGCGCCAGCAGCGTACCCCCCCCTAGTCAGAATGAGCAGTTCTTC
CASSVPPPSQNEQFF
>TRBJ2-7|TRBV15|once|TRBD1
TGTGCCACCAGCACGAGCGCCGGGACAGGGGATAGGCAGTACTTC
CATSTSAGTGDRQYF
>TRBJ2-2|TRBV30|-|-
TGTGCCTGGAGCACCGGGACGGGGGGGGAGCTGTTTTTT
CAWSTGTGGELFF
>TRBJ2-1|TRBV29-1|-|-
TGCAGCGTTGAAGATCCGGGGACTCAAACCCCCTCCTACAATGAGCAGTTCTTC
CSVEDPGTQTPSYNEQFF
>TRBJ2-7|TRBV5-4|-|-
TGTGCCAGCAGCGGGGCGGCAGGGAGTTCCTACGAGCAGTACTTC
CASSGAAGSSYEQYF
>TRBJ2-1|TRBV25-1|medium-sized|-
TGTGCCAGCACATTGTATTCGGCTAGTCTAGGCGAGCAGTTCTTC
CASTLYSASLGEQFF
>TRBJ2-1|TRBV5-1|-|TRBD2
TGCGCCAGCAGCTTGGTGGTGGGACTAGCGGGGGGGCCGGCCGTCCATGAGCAGTTCTTC
CASSLVVGLAGGPAVHEQFF
>TRBJ2-5|TRBV27|-|TRBD1
TGTGCCAGCAGTTTATCGGGCCGGATAGGGGGCGGTGGGACCCAGTACTTC
CASSLSGRIGGGGTQYF
>TRBJ2-7|TRBV5-4|few|TRBD1
TGTGCCAGCGGTGACAGGGTTGACGAGCAGTACTTC
CASGDRVDEQYF
>TRBJ2-3|TRBV5-1|-|TRBD2
TGCGCCAGCAGCTTGGACCTAGCGGGGACAGATACGCAGTATTTT
CASSLDLAGTDTQYF
>TRBJ2-5|TRBV10-3|-|TRBD1
TGTGCCATCAGTTCAGACAGGGCAGAGACCCAGTACTTC
CAISSDRAETQYF
>TRBJ2-7|TRBV7-9|-|-
TGTGCCAGTGGGGTCAGCTACGAGCAGTACTTC
CASGVSYEQYF
>TRBJ2-1|TRBV19|-|-
TGTGCCAGTAGTATCTGGCCCGCTTACAATGAGCAGTTCTTC
CASSIWPAYNEQFF
>TRBJ1-5|TRBV6-6|-|-
TGTGCCAGCCGCGGGGCCGCCCATAGCAATCAGCCCCAGCATTTT
CASRGAAHSNQPQHF
>TRBJ2-7|TRBV28|-|-
TGTGCCAGCAGGGAGGGGGGGGAGCAGTACTTC
CASREGGEQYF
>TRBJ2-5|TRBV5-6|-|-
TGTGCCAGCAGCTCACCGGGACCGTCAGAGACCCAGTACTTC
CASSSPGPSETQYF
>TRBJ2-1|TRBV7-3|-|TRBD1
TGTGCCAGCAGGGGACAGGGCAGCTACAATGAGCAGTTCTTC
CASRGQGSYNEQFF
>TRBJ2-3|TRBV11-3|-|-
TGTGCCAGCAGCTTAGATTTTGATACGCAGTATTTT
CASSLDFDTQYF
>TRBJ2-7|TRBV27|-|-
TGTGCCAGCAGTTTATTAGCCGGGACTTACGAGCAGTACTTC
CASSLLAGTYEQYF
>TRBJ1-2|TRBV9|-|-
TGTGCCAGCAGCGTAGGCCAGAACTATGGCTACACCTTC
CASSVGQNYGYTF
>TRBJ1-4|TRBV15|few|-
TGTGCCACCAGCAGAGATACCCGAGCTAATAATGAAAAACTGTTTTTT
CATSRDTRANNEKLFF
>TRBJ2-7|TRBV7-9|-|-
TGTGCCAGCAGCCCCAGGGACATCTCCTACGAGCAGTACTTC
CASSPRDISYEQYF
>TRBJ2-3|TRBV9|-|TRBD2
TGTGCCAGCAGCCCGAACCTCCTAGCGGGGGGCACAGATACGCAGTATTTT
CASSPNLLAGGTDTQYF
>TRBJ2-7|TRBV7-8|-|TRBD2
TGTGCCAGCAGCCCAACGATTAGCGGGAGTTACGAGCAGTACTTC
CASSPTISGSYEQYF
>TRBJ2-1|TRBV6-5|-|-
TGTGCCAGCAGTTACTCGATAGGGATCCCATACAATGAGCAGTTCTTC
CASSYSIGIPYNEQFF
>TRBJ1-5|TRBV7-2|-|-
TGTGCCAGCAGCTTGACGGAAAATCAGCCCCAGCATTTT
CASSLTENQPQHF
>TRBJ1-4|TRBV27|-|-
TGTGCCAGCAGTTACAAGGGAACTAATGAAAAACTGTTTTTT
CASSYKGTNEKLFF